The 28 T cell receptor beta chains reported below all come from one sample, sequenced in a study of beta chain features in type 1 diabetes. Every bit of the isolated RNA underwent reverse transcription, so sequencing read expressed TCRB transcripts. The assay was immunoSEQ multiplex PCR, and TCRdb's table has in-frame clones only and misses some. The sample shows around 150,000 clones, 8.1% of them seen only once. Material: central memory CD4+ T cells from blood. The source is a young man in good health.

The rearrangement links TRBV7-2 to TRBJ2-5; a possible D gene is TRBD2 (6 bases). From germline, CDR1 is SGHTA and CDR2 FQGNSA. The CDR3 totals 15 residues. Trimming stripped 4 bases from V and 5 bases from J, with 17 bases between. CDR3 residues: CASSSLGKEGETQYF. In DNA, the CDR3 is TGTGCCAGCAGCTCTTTAGGGAAGGAGGGGGAGACCCAGTACTTC.

This clone appeared a few times. J is TRBJ1-4 and V is TRBV7-3; 7 bases map to TRBD1. The CDR3 loop spans 13 amino acids. Looked up from germline, CDR1 is SGHTA and CDR2 is FQGTGA. J gave up 7 bases and V 8 bases, and 7 bases lay outside the gene matches. The CDR3 region is CASAEGAGEKLFF. The CDR3 region has the DNA TGTGCCAGCGCTGAGGGGGCGGGTGAAAAACTGTTTTTT. The full variable domain, its missing parts supplied by reference TRBV7-3 and TRBJ1-4, is GAGVSQTPSNKVTEKGKYVELRCDPISGHTALYWYRQSLGQGPEFLIYFQGTGAADDSGLPNDRFFAVRPEGSVSTLKIQRTERGDSAVYLCASAEGAGEKLFFGSGTQLSVL.

Only a few counts were recorded for this clone. The chain employs TRBV7-2 and TRBJ2-2; 8 bases agree with TRBD1. Germline-derived CDR1 and CDR2 are SGHTA and FQGNSA. V lost 5 bases, J lost 9 bases, and 17 bases stayed unmatched. This CDR3 comprises 17 residues. The DNA of the CDR3 is TGTGCCAGCAGCAGCGGAGGACAGGGCCTAGGGATAAGGGAGCTGTTTTTT. This gives the protein CASSSGGQGLGIRELFF.

In this sample, this clone turned up a few times. This sequence joins TRBV7-9 and TRBJ2-3; a possible D gene is TRBD1 (6 bases). Germline V CDR1 and CDR2: SEHNR, FQNEAQ (reference sequence). This CDR3 is built from 13 residues. The germline V and J ends were trimmed by 4 bases and 3 bases, with 8 bases remaining between them. Here the CDR3 DNA reads TGTGCCAGCAGCTCCGGGACAACAGATACGCAGTATTTT. Amino acids: CASSSGTTDTQYF. The entire variable domain, with the rest obtained from reference TRBV7-9 and TRBJ2-3, is as follows: DTGVSQNPRHKITKRGQNVTFRCDPISEHNRLYWYRQTLGQGPEFLTYFQNEAQLEKSRLLSDRFSAERPKGSFSTLEIQRTEQGDSAMYLCASSSGTTDTQYFGPGTRLTVL.

The CDR3 DNA is TGTGCCAGCAGCTTAGCGATGACAGCTAACTATGGCTACACCTTC. Translated: CASSLAMTANYGYTF. The chain couples TRBV7-9 to TRBJ1-2; tentatively, D is TRBD1 (5 bases). The CDR3 is 15 residues long. The ends were cut back, 0 bases at V and 0 bases at J, with 8 bases in the middle. From germline, CDR1 is SEHNR and CDR2 FQNEAQ (reference sequence). Supplemented by reference TRBV7-9 and TRBJ1-2, the full variable domain reads DTGVSQNPRHKITKRGQNVTFRCDPISEHNRLYWYRQTLGQGPEFLTYFQNEAQLEKSRLLSDRFSAERPKGSFSTLEIQRTEQGDSAMYLCASSLAMTANYGYTFGSGTRLTVV.

There are a few counts of this clone. The chain joins TRBV5-1 to TRBJ1-3, with 8 bases aligning to TRBD1. V lost 2 bases to trimming and J lost 0 bases; unmatched junction nucleotides: 1. The germline gives CDR1 SGHRS, CDR2 YFSETQ. The CDR3 sequence is 15 residues long. The CDR3 loop is CASSFGTGSGNTIYF. The CDR3 nucleotides are TGCGCCAGCAGCTTCGGGACAGGCTCTGGAAACACCATATATTTT.

This clone appeared many times. The chain links TRBV7-3 to TRBJ2-5; D remains ambiguous. This CDR3 spans 15 amino acids. Germline assignment: CDR1 SGHTA and CDR2 FQGTGA. V was cut by 0 bases and J by 0 bases, with 8 bases left in between. This CDR3 reads CASSLTPGNQETQYF. As DNA, the CDR3 is TGTGCCAGCAGCTTAACTCCAGGCAACCAAGAGACCCAGTACTTC.

This chain joins TRBV28 and TRBJ1-2, with D perhaps TRBD1 (5 bases). This CDR3 comprises 13 residues. CDR1 is MDHEN and CDR2 is SYDVKM in the germline V gene. CDR3 sequence (DNA): TGTGCTGTATTCAGGGATTTTAGCTATGGCTACACCTTC. Residues: CAVFRDFSYGYTF.

This clone has only a few counts. The chain employs TRBV6-1 and TRBJ2-1, with D perhaps TRBD1 (6 bases). The CDR3 contains 15 residues. Looked up from germline, CDR1 is MNHNS and CDR2 is SASEGT. Trimming shortened V by 4 bases and J by 7 bases, and 17 bases separated the two germline ends. The CDR3 sequence is CASSANRELGNEQFF. DNA for the CDR3: TGTGCCAGCAGTGCCAACAGGGAGTTGGGAAATGAGCAGTTCTTC.

The chain employs TRBV11-2 and TRBJ1-3, with D tentatively TRBD1 (6 bases). Germline assignment: CDR1 SGHAT and CDR2 FQNNGV. The CDR3 has 16 residues. V was cut by 5 bases and J by 1 base, with 15 bases left in between. In DNA, the CDR3 is TGTGCCAGCAGCATCAACAGGGTTTTGTCTGGAAACACCATATATTTT. Its translation is CASSINRVLSGNTIYF.

This clone was counted only a few times. This chain joins TRBV28 and TRBJ2-7; possible D gene TRBD2, 6 bases. V gave up 1 base and J gave up 7 bases, with 8 bases separating them. This CDR3 spans 12 amino acids. Germline assignment: CDR1 MDHEN and CDR2 SYDVKM. This chain's CDR3 is CASSLFAGEQYF. Written as DNA, the CDR3 is TGTGCCAGCAGTTTATTCGCGGGGGAGCAGTACTTC.

This clone has a count of ten or more. Here the CDR3 reads CASSQGVGQDNYGYTF. The CDR3 nucleotides are TGTGCCAGCAGCCAAGGGGTGGGACAGGATAACTATGGCTACACCTTC. The chain has TRBV7-2 and TRBJ1-2, with 8 positions matching TRBD1. V was clipped by 5 bases and J by 1 base; unmatched bases: 9. The CDR3 loop spans 16 amino acids. Germline loops: CDR1 SGHTA, CDR2 FQGNSA.

This clone was detected only a few times. The rearrangement links TRBV4-2 to TRBJ2-3; D is undetermined. The germline V gene encodes CDR1 LGHNA and CDR2 YNFKEQ. V gave up 0 bases and J gave up 0 bases, with 10 bases separating them. The CDR3 is 16 amino acids. The CDR3: CASSQELDPSTDTQYF. CDR3 nucleotide sequence: TGTGCCAGCAGCCAAGAGCTAGACCCCAGCACAGATACGCAGTATTTT.

This chain joins TRBV14 and TRBJ2-7; no definite D call. Trimming removed 7 bases from V and 0 bases from J, with 10 bases in between. The germline gives CDR1 SGHDN, CDR2 FVKESK. This CDR3 contains 13 residues. In DNA, the CDR3 is TGTGCCAGCAACGAGTTAGACTCCTACGAGCAGTACTTC. Its translation: CASNELDSYEQYF.

This clone has just one count. The V gene is TRBV7-8, the J gene TRBJ2-1; D call uncertain. Germline CDR1 and CDR2: SGHVS and FQNEAQ. The V and J ends lost 2 bases and 6 bases respectively, with 14 bases between them. This CDR3 spans 15 amino acids. CDR3 residues: CASSLLRQIANEQFF. The DNA of the CDR3 is TGTGCCAGCAGCTTACTACGGCAGATAGCCAATGAGCAGTTCTTC.

Ten or more counts support this clone. The V gene is TRBV29-1, the J gene TRBJ1-1; TRBD1 matches 12 bases. The V gene's germline CDR1 is SQVTM and CDR2 ANQGSEA. The CDR3 spans 15 residues. V lost 7 bases and J lost 5; bases outside the gene matches: 11. CDR3 bases: TGCAGCGCCGAACAGGGACAGGGGGCGCGGACTGAAGCTTTCTTT. Translation: CSAEQGQGARTEAFF.

Only a few counts were recorded for this clone. This sequence joins TRBV6-5 and TRBJ2-1, with D possibly TRBD2 on 7 matching bases. The CDR3 contains 14 residues. Germline assignment: CDR1 MNHEY and CDR2 SVGAGI. V dropped 2 bases and J dropped 7 bases, with 12 bases sitting between them. This CDR3 is CASSYRGAMNEQFF. The DNA for the CDR3 is TGTGCCAGCAGTTACCGGGGGGCCATGAATGAGCAGTTCTTC.

This clone turned up a few times. This chain uses TRBV21-1 with TRBJ2-7; TRBD2 is the table's D call, not checked against the DNA. TRBV21-1 is deemed a pseudogene. This CDR3 has 16 residues. DNA of the CDR3: TGTGCCAGCAGCAAAGGGGATCGGGGAAGCTCCTACGAGCAGTACTTC. Encoded protein: CASSKGDRGSSYEQYF.

The rearrangement joins TRBV7-9 to TRBJ2-7; no definite D call. The V end was cut by 1 base, the J end by 4 bases, with 5 bases between. CDR1 and CDR2 from the germline V gene are SEHNR and FQNEAQ (reference sequence). The CDR3 runs to 12 residues. The CDR3 region is CASSLETYEQYF. CDR3 bases: TGTGCCAGCAGCTTAGAAACATACGAGCAGTACTTC. The full variable domain, completed using reference TRBV7-9 and TRBJ2-7, is DTGVSQNPRHKITKRGQNVTFRCDPISEHNRLYWYRQTLGQGPEFLTYFQNEAQLEKSRLLSDRFSAERPKGSFSTLEIQRTEQGDSAMYLCASSLETYEQYFGPGTRLTVT.

This chain's CDR3 is CASSQGRTGVGEQYF. Written as DNA, the CDR3 is TGTGCCAGCAGCCAAGGTAGGACAGGGGTCGGCGAGCAGTACTTC. J is TRBJ2-5 and V is TRBV14, with TRBD1 identical over 9 bases. The J call is in doubt because the DNA end fits TRBJ2-7 better. The CDR3 covers 15 residues. Germline V CDR1 and CDR2: SGHDN, FVKESK.

This clone was observed a handful of times. The chain combines TRBV5-1 with TRBJ1-6, with D possibly TRBD1 on 5 matching bases. CDR3 size: 15 residues. V lost 5 bases and J lost 5, with 14 bases in between. Germline-derived CDR1 and CDR2 are SGHRS and YFSETQ. CDR3 region: CASRETVSNNSPLHF. In DNA form, the CDR3 reads TGCGCCAGCAGAGAGACAGTCTCTAATAATTCACCCCTCCACTTT.

The chain uses TRBV7-9 and TRBJ1-6; D might be TRBD1 (6 bases). V dropped 7 bases and J dropped 6 bases, with 10 bases sitting between them. Germline assignment: CDR1 SEHNR and CDR2 FQNEAQ (reference sequence). The CDR3 consists of 13 residues. The CDR3 bases are TGTGCCAGCATTAGGGGGTTTAATTCACCCCTCCACTTT. Translation: CASIRGFNSPLHF.

The chain combines TRBV5-8 with TRBJ1-5; TRBD1 agrees at 7 bases. The V gene's germline CDR1 is SGHTS and CDR2 YDEGEE. There are 14 residues in the CDR3. The junction had 7 bases not matched to a gene; V was cut back by 3 bases and J by 7 bases. CDR3 in DNA: TGTGCCAGCAGCTACCCGGACAGGAAGCAGCCCCAGCATTTT. Translating gives CASSYPDRKQPQHF.

This clone appeared many times. V and J are TRBV29-1 and TRBJ1-3; D not certain. Germline CDR1 is SQVTM and CDR2 is ANQGSEA. V was trimmed by 5 bases and J by 12 bases, leaving 17 bases between them. The CDR3 contains 12 residues. Written as DNA, the CDR3 is TGCAGCGTTCAAAAGTGGCATGAGGGCATATATTTT. It encodes CSVQKWHEGIYF.

The chain is built from TRBV11-2 and TRBJ2-2; D perhaps matches TRBD2 (6 bases). The V end lost 7 bases, the J end lost 0 bases, and 15 bases lay between the germline ends. The V gene's germline CDR1 is SGHAT and CDR2 FQNNGV. The CDR3 spans 16 residues. DNA for the CDR3: TGTGCCAGCACGCCTCTCGCGGGAACGAACACCGGGGAGCTGTTTTTT. It translates to CASTPLAGTNTGELFF.

The chain links TRBV18 to TRBJ2-2; weak D call: TRBD2 (6 bases). Trimming stripped 3 bases from V and 3 bases from J, with 11 bases between. Germline V gives CDR1 KGHSH, CDR2 LQKENI. The CDR3 extends over 15 amino acids. The CDR3 spells CASSPGTPDTGELFF. CDR3 DNA sequence: TGTGCCAGCTCACCCGGGACTCCTGACACCGGGGAGCTGTTTTTT. Full variable domain (missing parts from reference TRBV18 and TRBJ2-2): NAGVMQNPRHLVRRRGQEARLRCSPMKGHSHVYWYRQLPEEGLKFMVYLQKENIIDESGMPKERFSAEFPKEGPSILRIQQVVRGDSAAYFCASSPGTPDTGELFFGEGSRLTVL.

At least ten counts were recorded for this clone. V and J are TRBV11-2 and TRBJ2-3; D is unclear. V lost 6 bases, J lost 4 bases, and 11 bases lay in between. This CDR3 region has 13 residues. CDR1 SGHAT and CDR2 FQNNGV come from the germline V gene. This CDR3 reads CASRSGWADTQYF. DNA of the CDR3: TGTGCCAGCAGATCAGGCTGGGCAGATACGCAGTATTTT. Looking up the rest from reference TRBV11-2 and TRBJ2-3 gives the full variable domain: EAGVAQSPRYKIIEKRQSVAFWCNPISGHATLYWYQQILGQGPKLLIQFQNNGVVDDSQLPKDRFSAERLKGVDSTLKIQPAKLEDSAVYLCASRSGWADTQYFGPGTRLTVL.

This sequence joins TRBV5-4 and TRBJ1-3; D is unclear. V lost 7 bases and J lost 1, with 9 bases in between. The CDR3 sequence is 13 residues long. The germline CDR1 and CDR2 sequences are SGHNT and YYREEE (reference sequence). Here the CDR3 reads CASSDYSGNTIYF. The CDR3 DNA reads as TGTGCCAGCTCCGACTATTCTGGAAACACCATATATTTT.